The 5 T cell receptor beta chains below were found in one sample sequenced in a study of technical replicates of blood from a handful of donors. The data were produced by immunoSEQ multiplex PCR, yet TCRdb's version contains in-frame clones alone and is incomplete. The sample yields 55,000 to 75,000 clones, just under 95% seen once. What was sequenced was T cells isolated from PBMCs. Receptor source: a human donor in good health.

The gene calls are TRBV9 and TRBJ1-1; D unresolved. Germline assignment: CDR1 SGDLS and CDR2 YYNGEE. V gave up 0 bases and J gave up 3 bases, with 12 bases separating them. The CDR3 spans 15 residues. The CDR3 region has the DNA TGTGCCAGCAGCGTAGCTCCAGGCACCTACACTGAAGCTTTCTTT. Translation gives CASSVAPGTYTEAFF.

This chain connects TRBV30 to TRBJ1-5, with D possibly matching TRBD1 (5 bases). The CDR3 is 15 amino acids. Germline V lookup: CDR1 GTSNPN, CDR2 SVGIG (reference sequence). V lost 4 bases, J lost 1 base, and 14 bases lay in between. The CDR3 DNA sequence: TGTGCCTGGACAGGGAGGACGGTAAGCAATCAGCCCCAGCATTTT. Encoded protein: CAWTGRTVSNQPQHF. Full variable domain (missing parts from reference TRBV30 and TRBJ1-5): SQTIHQWPATLVQPVGSPLSLECTVEGTSNPNLYWYRQAAGRGLQLLFYSVGIGQISSEVPQNLSASRPQDRQFILSSKKLLLSDSGFYLCAWTGRTVSNQPQHFGDGTRLSIL.

V gene TRBV6-5 combines with J gene TRBJ1-2, with D unclear. Germline CDR1 reads MNHEY; CDR2 reads SVGAGI. CDR3 length: 16 residues. The V end was cut by 0 bases, the J end by 0 bases, with 11 bases between. CDR3 DNA: TGTGCCAGCAGTTACTCAGTGCCCCGGGCTAACTATGGCTACACCTTC. Amino acids: CASSYSVPRANYGYTF.

In its sample, this clone was seen a few times. J is TRBJ2-3 and V is TRBV4-1; weak D call: TRBD2 (6 bases). This CDR3 is 16 amino acids long. Germline-derived CDR1 and CDR2 are MGHRA and YSYEKL. V lost 0 bases to trimming and J lost 4 bases, with 14 bases between them. CDR3 region: CASSQDWGRSADTQYF. The CDR3 DNA reads TGCGCCAGCAGCCAAGATTGGGGGAGGAGTGCAGATACGCAGTATTTT.

V is TRBV4-1 and J is TRBJ2-3; 14 positions agree with TRBD2. From germline, CDR1 is MGHRA and CDR2 YSYEKL. The CDR3 covers 18 residues. V shed 0 bases and J 5 bases; nucleotides not matched to a gene: 7. The CDR3 loop is CASSQEGVTSGRVDTQYF. CDR3 in DNA: TGCGCCAGCAGCCAAGAAGGCGTGACTAGCGGGAGGGTAGATACGCAGTATTTT.